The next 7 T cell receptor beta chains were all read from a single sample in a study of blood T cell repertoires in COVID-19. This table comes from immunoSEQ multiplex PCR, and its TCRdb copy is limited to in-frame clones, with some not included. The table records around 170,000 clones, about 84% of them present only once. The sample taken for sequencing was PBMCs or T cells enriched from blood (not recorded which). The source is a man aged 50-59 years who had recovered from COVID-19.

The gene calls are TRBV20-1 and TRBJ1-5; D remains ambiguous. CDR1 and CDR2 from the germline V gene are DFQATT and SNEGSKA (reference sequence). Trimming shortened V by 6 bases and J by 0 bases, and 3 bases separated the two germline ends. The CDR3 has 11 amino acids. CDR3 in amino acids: CSASSNQPQHF. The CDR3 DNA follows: TGCAGTGCCTCTAGCAATCAGCCCCAGCATTTT.

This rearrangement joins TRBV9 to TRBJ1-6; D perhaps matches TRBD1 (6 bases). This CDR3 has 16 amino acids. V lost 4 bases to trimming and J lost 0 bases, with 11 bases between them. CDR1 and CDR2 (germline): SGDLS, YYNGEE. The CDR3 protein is CASSFLDSSYNSPLHF. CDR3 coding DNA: TGTGCCAGCAGCTTTCTGGACAGCTCCTATAATTCACCCCTCCACTTT.

The CDR3 protein is CASSLRGSEQYF. For the CDR3, the DNA is TGTGCCAGCAGTTTAAGGGGCTCCGAGCAGTACTTC. This chain connects TRBV27 to TRBJ2-7; possible D gene TRBD1, 5 bases. Germline CDR1 reads MNHEY; CDR2 reads SMNVEV (reference sequence). This CDR3 is 12 amino acids long. V lost 2 bases and J lost 6, with 8 bases in between.

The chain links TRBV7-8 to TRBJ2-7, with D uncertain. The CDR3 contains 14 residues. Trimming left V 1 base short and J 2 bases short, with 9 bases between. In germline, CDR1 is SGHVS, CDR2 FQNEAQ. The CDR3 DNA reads TGTGCCAGCAGCTTAGGAGGAATCCCCTACGAGCAGTACTTC. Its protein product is CASSLGGIPYEQYF.

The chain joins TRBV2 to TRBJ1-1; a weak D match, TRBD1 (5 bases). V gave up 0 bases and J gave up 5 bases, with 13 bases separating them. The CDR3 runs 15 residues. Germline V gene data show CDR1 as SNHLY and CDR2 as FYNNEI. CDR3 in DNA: TGTGCCAGCAGTGAAGCGCTTTCGGGGGTTACTGAAGCTTTCTTT. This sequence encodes CASSEALSGVTEAFF.

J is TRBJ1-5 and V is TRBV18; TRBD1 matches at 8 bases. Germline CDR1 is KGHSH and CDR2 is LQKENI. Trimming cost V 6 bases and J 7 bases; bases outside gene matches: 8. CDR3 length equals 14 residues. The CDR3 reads CASSQDRGDQPQHF. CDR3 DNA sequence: TGTGCCAGCTCCCAAGACAGGGGCGACCAGCCCCAGCATTTT.

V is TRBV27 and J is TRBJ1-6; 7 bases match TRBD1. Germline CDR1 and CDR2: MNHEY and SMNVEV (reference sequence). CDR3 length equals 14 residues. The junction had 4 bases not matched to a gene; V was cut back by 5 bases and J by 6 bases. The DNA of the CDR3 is TGTGCCAGCAGTGCCGGACAGGTTAATTCACCCCTCCACTTT. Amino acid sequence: CASSAGQVNSPLHF.